The sequence of this TCR beta chain was determined in a study of Ad26.COV2.S vaccination and SARS-CoV-2 variants. Across the whole study: Ad26.COV2.S, an intramuscular injection, was given once or twice 56 days apart.

The germline V and J ends were trimmed by 2 bases and 5 bases, with 16 bases remaining between them. The CDR3 consists of 15 residues. CDR1 and CDR2 (germline): SGHDN, FVKESK. Overall study results and limits: Placebo recipients had lower spike-specific TCR breadth than vaccine recipients. Across vaccine and placebo recipients, the breadth of non-spike TCRs was similar.

Specified treatment: approximately 18 received Ad26.COV2.S at low or high dose, single or two shots; several received placebo; per-sample allocation not given. Day 63 following the first vaccine or placebo injection was when the samples were taken. It was an adult aged 18-55 years in Boston who was the donor. The method was immunoSEQ multiplex PCR; TCRdb's version includes in-frame clones alone and lacks a portion of them. The sample carries about 350,000 clones, roughly 90% recorded once. Comments on this clone: Its cognate antigen is unknown.

This TCR was recovered from a person between 18 and 60 years old who received the Ad26.COV2.S COVID-19 vaccine or a placebo. The gene calls are TRBV14 and TRBJ2-7; tentatively, D is TRBD1 (6 bases). Material: peripheral blood, obtained in a trial of Ad26.COV2.S vaccine versus placebo. The CDR3 sequence: CASSQKGQSLHEQYF. The CDR3 DNA follows: TGTGCCAGCAGCCAAAAAGGACAGTCTCTCCACGAGCAGTACTTC.